This is a list of T cell receptor beta chains from one sample in a study of shared clonotypes between healthy human individuals. Sequencing used immunoSEQ multiplex PCR; TCRdb keeps in-frame clones, though not all of them. The repertoire has roughly 2.1 million clones, 85% to 95% of them found once; the top ten carry 1.7%. The sequencing sample was made of naive CD8+ T cells from PBMCs. The source of these receptors is a man aged 18 to 30 in good health. Some clones in this sample may be carry-over from other donors' samples. The CDR3 runs from the conserved cysteine through the conserved F or W. A D gene is named only where the DNA matches it firmly. Only some rows state a clone size, as once, few, many or a class for expanded clones.

V gene	clone size	J gene	D gene	CDR3 protein	CDR3 DNA
TRBV14	.	TRBJ2-5	.	CASSPRGRETQYF	TGTGCCAGCAGCCCGAGAGGACGTGAGACCCAGTACTTC
TRBV15	.	TRBJ1-2	.	CATSTLPTGLGYTF	TGTGCCACCAGCACATTACCCACAGGGCTTGGCTACACCTTC
TRBV11-2	once	TRBJ2-1	.	CASSLNTERSSYNEQFF	TGTGCCAGCAGCTTAAATACGGAGCGGAGCTCCTACAATGAGCAGTTCTTC
TRBV7-3	.	TRBJ2-1	TRBD2	CASSLTGGLYNEQFF	TGTGCCAGCAGCTTAACGGGAGGGCTCTACAATGAGCAGTTCTTC
TRBV27	once	TRBJ1-1	.	CASSLSGKGREAFF	TGTGCCAGCAGTTTATCAGGGAAGGGTCGGGAAGCTTTCTTT
TRBV19	.	TRBJ2-2	.	CASSIGRGAGELFF	TGTGCCAGTAGTATCGGCAGGGGTGCCGGGGAGCTGTTTTTT
TRBV4-1	.	TRBJ1-2	TRBD1	CASSQGTGRGMAGYTF	TGCGCCAGCAGCCAAGGGACAGGGAGGGGTATGGCTGGCTACACCTTC
TRBV7-9	.	TRBJ1-2	TRBD1	CASSLAPGQLYGYTF	TGTGCCAGCAGCTTAGCTCCGGGACAGTTATATGGCTACACCTTC
TRBV10-2	.	TRBJ2-3	TRBD1	CASRQGPDTQYF	TGCGCCAGCAGACAGGGGCCAGATACGCAGTATTTT
TRBV7-2	.	TRBJ1-2	.	CASSGQLQGSNYGYTF	TGTGCCAGCAGCGGCCAACTTCAGGGATCCAACTATGGCTACACCTTC
TRBV27	.	TRBJ1-1	.	CASSSLDNSLAEAFF	TGTGCCAGCAGTTCGCTGGACAATTCGCTGGCTGAAGCTTTCTTT
TRBV10-3	.	TRBJ1-2	TRBD1	CAIRDRRLHTF	TGTGCCATCAGGGACAGGAGACTCCACACCTTC
TRBV25-1	.	TRBJ2-5	.	CASSEFVGSQETQYF	TGTGCCAGCAGTGAATTCGTGGGGTCCCAAGAGACCCAGTACTTC
TRBV7-9	.	TRBJ1-5	.	CASSSEDGIHQPQHF	TGTGCCAGCAGCTCCGAGGACGGGATCCATCAGCCCCAGCATTTT
TRBV5-6	.	TRBJ2-1	TRBD2	CASSLGTSGRASNEQFF	TGTGCCAGCAGCTTGGGGACTAGCGGGAGGGCCAGCAATGAGCAGTTCTTC
TRBV11-2	.	TRBJ1-1	.	CASSLDPRNTEAFF	TGTGCCAGCAGCTTGGACCCCAGGAACACTGAAGCTTTCTTT
TRBV7-3	.	TRBJ2-7	TRBD2	CASSPGLHEQYF	TGTGCCAGCAGCCCGGGACTACACGAGCAGTACTTC
TRBV11-2	.	TRBJ2-1	TRBD1	CASSLSGGSYNEQFF	TGTGCCAGCAGCTTATCAGGGGGCTCCTACAATGAGCAGTTCTTC
TRBV19	.	TRBJ1-2	.	CASSTSQNRRYGYTF	TGTGCCAGTAGTACCTCCCAGAACAGGCGTTATGGCTACACCTTC
TRBV4-1	.	TRBJ1-1	TRBD1	CASSQDRGTGNTEAFF	TGCGCCAGCAGCCAAGATCGAGGGACAGGGAACACTGAAGCTTTCTTT
TRBV19	.	TRBJ2-7	.	CASSIGLGEDYEQYF	TGTGCCAGTAGTATCGGGCTGGGGGAGGACTACGAGCAGTACTTC
TRBV7-3	.	TRBJ2-1	.	CASSSSSGSYNEQFF	TGTGCCAGCAGCTCTAGCTCCGGGTCCTACAATGAGCAGTTCTTC
TRBV19	.	TRBJ2-7	TRBD1	CASRHTGTGYYEQYF	TGTGCCAGTAGGCATACCGGGACAGGGTACTACGAGCAGTACTTC
TRBV6-6	.	TRBJ2-1	.	CASTSPRTNYNEQFF	TGTGCCAGCACTTCCCCCCGGACAAATTACAATGAGCAGTTCTTC
TRBV19	.	TRBJ1-4	.	CATSRGTEKLFF	TGTGCCACCAGCCGAGGGACCGAGAAACTGTTTTTT
TRBV4-1	.	TRBJ2-2	.	CASSLGNTGELFF	TGCGCCAGCAGCCTTGGGAACACCGGGGAGCTGTTTTTT